This TCR beta chain stems from a study of blood T cells in healthy people across ages. Study-wide results and caveats: TCR beta diversity tracked closely with naive T cell percentage. Naive CD4+ cells and diversity were both higher in long-lived donors than in aged donors.

CDR3 length: 16 residues. Germline-derived CDR1 and CDR2 are LNHDA and SQIVND (reference sequence). The trim removed 6 bases at V and 6 bases at J, leaving 13 bases unmatched. Primed by a sample-barcoded 5' primer and a J-beta primer mix, a second PCR proceeded for roughly 6 to 12 cycles. TCRdb reprocessed the 5' RACE reads with MiXCR, giving one entry per CDR3 protein. The sample has over 950,000 distinct CDR3 sequences, about 51% seen once; the top ten hold 20% to 25%. This clonotype came up once. Its antigen is not identified. This receptor was obtained from a woman in her fifties or sixties in good health. This chain links TRBV19 with TRBJ2-3, with 9 bases aligning to TRBD1. The sequenced sample consisted of blood. CDR3 nucleotide sequence: TGTGCCAGTAGCTCCGGGACAGGGAAGGGATTGGATACGCAGTATTTT. Protein product: CASSSGTGKGLDTQYF. The full variable domain, in which reference TRBV19 and TRBJ2-3 provide the parts outside the CDR3, is DGGITQSPKYLFRKEGQNVTLSCEQNLNHDAMYWYRQDPGQGLRLIYYSQIVNDFQKGDIAEGYSVSREKKESFPLTVTSAQKNPTAFYLCASSSGTGKGLDTQYFGPGTRLTVL.